Each of the 9 T cell receptor beta chains below was sequenced from the same sample in a study of blood T cell repertoires in COVID-19. Here immunoSEQ multiplex PCR was the method, and the copy in TCRdb shows in-frame clones only, minus some. The repertoire has 75,000 to 100,000 clones, 70% to 90% of them found once; the top ten carry 4.5%. Material for sequencing was peripheral blood. The receptors were sampled from a man between 65 and 80 years old with acute or convalescent COVID-19.

The V and J genes are TRBV3-1 (or the pseudogene TRBV3-2) and TRBJ1-1, with no clear D. Germline V gene data show CDR1 as LGHDT and CDR2 as YNNKEL (reference sequence). V was shortened by 3 bases and J by 1 base, with 9 bases between the two germline ends. The CDR3 runs to 14 residues. CDR3: CASSHPSGNTEAFF. The CDR3 DNA follows: TGTGCCAGCAGCCACCCGTCGGGGAACACTGAAGCTTTCTTT.

The CDR3 reads CASGCLDRVDYGYTF. The CDR3 DNA is TGTGCTAGTGGCTGCTTGGACAGGGTAGACTATGGCTACACCTTC. The rearrangement links TRBV12-5 to TRBJ1-2, with 8 bases aligning to TRBD1. The CDR3 covers 15 residues. Germline values: CDR1 LGHNT, CDR2 FRNRAP. V shed 6 bases and J 3 bases; nucleotides not matched to a gene: 9.

This sequence joins TRBV21-1 and TRBJ1-4; the table names TRBD1, a call not compared with the DNA. TRBV21-1 is classified as a pseudogene. The CDR3 runs to 17 residues. Written as DNA, the CDR3 is TGTGCCAGCAGCCCGGGATTGCAGGGGCCCACTAATGAAAAACTGTTTTTT. It translates to CASSPGLQGPTNEKLFF.

The chain carries TRBV6-2 or TRBV6-3 and TRBJ1-3; D perhaps matches TRBD1 (6 bases). The CDR3 contains 17 residues. Trimming stripped 3 bases from V and 1 base from J, with 16 bases between. The germline V gene has CDR1 MNHEY and CDR2 SVGEGT. The CDR3 sequence: CASSYNRTASSGNTIYF. CDR3 sequence (DNA): TGTGCCAGCAGTTATAATCGGACAGCTTCATCTGGAAACACCATATATTTT.

The J gene is TRBJ1-2, the V gene TRBV5-1; D is unclear. Per the germline V gene, CDR1 is SGHRS and CDR2 is YFSETQ. The CDR3 sequence is 15 residues long. Trimming took 3 bases from V and 4 from J, leaving 16 bases between them. The CDR3 spells CASSSRSELFYGYTF. CDR3 bases: TGCGCCAGCAGCTCCAGAAGCGAACTATTCTATGGCTACACCTTC.

The V call is TRBV5-4, the J call TRBJ1-1; 7 bases fit TRBD1. The CDR3 covers 15 residues. Germline V gene data show CDR1 as SGHNT and CDR2 as YYREEE (reference sequence). V was pared by 3 bases and J by 0 bases, with 5 bases of the junction left unmatched. The CDR3 here is CASSSIGGMNTEAFF. In DNA form, the CDR3 reads TGTGCCAGCAGCTCTATAGGGGGCATGAACACTGAAGCTTTCTTT.

The gene calls are TRBV16 and TRBJ1-5; no firm D call. This CDR3 is built from 16 residues. The V end lost 4 bases, the J end lost 0 bases, and 13 bases lay between the germline ends. CDR1 KGHSY and CDR2 FQNENV come from the germline V gene. The CDR3 reads CASSPGTVDSNQPQHF. The CDR3 region has the DNA TGTGCCAGCAGCCCTGGTACGGTCGATAGCAATCAGCCCCAGCATTTT. The whole variable domain, filled in from reference TRBV16 and TRBJ1-5, reads GEEVAQTPKHLVRGEGQKAKLYCAPIKGHSYVFWYQQVLKNEFKFLISFQNENVFDETGMPKERFSAKCLPNSPCSLEIQATKLEDSAVYFCASSPGTVDSNQPQHFGDGTRLSIL.

This chain links TRBV5-1 with TRBJ2-6; 9 positions match TRBD1. The J segment lost 3 bases and the V segment lost 3 bases, leaving 7 bases of the junction unmatched. Germline CDR1 SGHRS, CDR2 YFSETQ. The CDR3 runs 17 residues. The CDR3 spells CASSSPGTGFGANVLTF. The CDR3 coding sequence is TGCGCCAGCAGCTCCCCGGGGACAGGGTTTGGGGCCAACGTCCTGACTTTC.

V and J are TRBV2 and TRBJ2-3; tentatively, D is TRBD1 (6 bases). Trimming removed 4 bases at V and 5 bases at J, with 19 bases between. From germline, CDR1 is SNHLY and CDR2 FYNNEI. This CDR3 is built from 16 residues. CDR3 in amino acids: CASSVTGSGVGDTQYF. The CDR3 DNA reads TGTGCCAGCAGTGTGACCGGCTCAGGGGTGGGAGATACGCAGTATTTT.